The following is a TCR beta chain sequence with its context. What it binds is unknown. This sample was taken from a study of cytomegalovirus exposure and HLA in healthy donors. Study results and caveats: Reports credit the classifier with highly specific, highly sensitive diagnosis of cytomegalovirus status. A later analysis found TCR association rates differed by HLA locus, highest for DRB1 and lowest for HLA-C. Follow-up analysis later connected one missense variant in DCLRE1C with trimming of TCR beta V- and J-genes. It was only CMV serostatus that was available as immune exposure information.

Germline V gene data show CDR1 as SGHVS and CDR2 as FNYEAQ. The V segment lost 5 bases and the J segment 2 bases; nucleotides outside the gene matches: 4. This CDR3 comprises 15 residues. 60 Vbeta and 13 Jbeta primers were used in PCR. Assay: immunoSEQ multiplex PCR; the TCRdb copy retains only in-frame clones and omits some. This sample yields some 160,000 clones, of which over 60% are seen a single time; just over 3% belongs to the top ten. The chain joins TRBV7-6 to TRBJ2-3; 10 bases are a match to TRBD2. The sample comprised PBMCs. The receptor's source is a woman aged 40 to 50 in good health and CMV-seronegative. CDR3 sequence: CASSRAGGYTDTQYF. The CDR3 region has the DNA TGTGCCAGCAGCCGAGCGGGGGGGTACACAGATACGCAGTATTTT.